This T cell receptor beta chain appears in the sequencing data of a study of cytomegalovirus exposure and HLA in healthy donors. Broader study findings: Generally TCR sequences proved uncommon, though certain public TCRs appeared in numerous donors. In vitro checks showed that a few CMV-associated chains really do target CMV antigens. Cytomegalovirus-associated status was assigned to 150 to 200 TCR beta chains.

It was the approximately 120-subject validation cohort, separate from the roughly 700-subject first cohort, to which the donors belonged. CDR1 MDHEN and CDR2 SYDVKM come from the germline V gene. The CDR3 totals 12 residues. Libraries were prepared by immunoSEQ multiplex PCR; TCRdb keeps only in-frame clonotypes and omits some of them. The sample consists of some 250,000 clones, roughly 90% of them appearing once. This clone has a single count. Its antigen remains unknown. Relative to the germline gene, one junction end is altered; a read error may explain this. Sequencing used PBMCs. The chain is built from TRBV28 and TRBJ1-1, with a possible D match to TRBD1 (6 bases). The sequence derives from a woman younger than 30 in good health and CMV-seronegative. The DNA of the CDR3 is TGTGCCAGCAGCGACCGATCGGGAGGGGGGTACTTT. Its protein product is CASSDRSGGGYF.